This TCR beta chain was sequenced for a study of blood T cell repertoires in COVID-19 (dated by TCRdb to 2020 to 2021). Regarding the complete study: The collaborator samples originated in the United States, Italy and Spain and spanned the acute and convalescent phases of COVID-19. The prospective study material was composed of cDNA or gDNA derived from T cells, B-cell-depleted T cells, or PBMCs. HLA class I and class II types, where available, came from metadata supplied by the sample provider rather than from assay-based typing. The repertoires were released in a freely available public database meant as a resource for research on the immune response to SARS-CoV-2. Samples came from the ongoing ImmuneRACE study (first 160 participants) plus 1,254 subjects from 6 global collaborators. Deeply sampled blood TCRbeta repertoires from subjects exposed to, actively infected with, or recovered from COVID-19 were included in the dataset. Sample metadata almost always included a de-identified subject ID, COVID-19 status, age in years and sex. Study-wide conclusions, independent of this receptor: How much clinical and demographic metadata was included differed by source and by participant, and the metadata was provided uncurated.

Including the terminal cysteine and phenylalanine, the CDR3 comprises 15 residues. Only the CDR3 part of the read is kept: 45 bases, read in frame from the first base. CDR1 LNHNV and CDR2 YYDKDF were looked up in the germline V gene (reference sequence). V gives up 0 bases and J gives up 4 bases, and the segment between their germline ends measures 10 bases. At one collaborating source in Seattle, patients were enrolled during active infection and were followed longitudinally through the course of disease. Each collaborating institution followed its own protocols to collect whole blood in K2EDTA tubes. Collaborator samples were shipped for TCRbeta analysis as frozen whole blood, isolated PBMCs, or DNA extracted from either sample type. TCRbeta CDR3 regions were amplified from genomic DNA by means of the immunoSEQ Assay, a bias-controlled multiplex PCR. In the authors' own workflow: The number of nucleated cells in each sample was estimated by amplification of reference gene primers within the assay. To quantify the absolute abundance of each unique TCRbeta CDR3 rearrangement, sequence reads were collapsed and filtered. For each sample, productive Simpson clonality was calculated by taking the square root of Simpson's diversity index across productive rearrangements. TCRdb took over this immuneACCESS table, retaining in-frame rearrangements with V and J assigned. Such tables are incomplete; in checked studies, under half of the missing clones stem from an unresolved V gene, and the remainder is unexplained. V and J calls plus clone size are reproduced from that table; the DNA served to infer D and trimming. Here the sample has 200,000 or so clones; roughly 84% occur a single time. The ten top clones hold 18% of the sample.

A remark on this clone: Its recognized antigen is unknown. Qualities for individual bases were not recorded, and no much larger clone is one base off.

The sequenced material came from peripheral blood. The V and J segments used are TRBV15 and TRBJ1-5; a weak D assignment points to TRBD1 (5 bases agree). This TCR came from a person aged 65 to 85 with COVID-19, enrolled during active disease. The base sequence is TGTGCCACCAGCAGAGATGGCAGGGAAAATCAGCCCCAGCATTTT. Its protein reads: CATSRDGRENQPQHF.